This T cell receptor (beta chain) was found in a study of Graves' ophthalmopathy and Graves' hyperthyroidism. Study background: Before any treatment was given, at initial diagnosis, peripheral blood was collected. Study-wide results and caveats: Most expanded thyroid clonotypes above 0.001 frequency also appeared in blood.

This clonotype was detected only once. Its antigen is not identified. Amplification from RNA transcripts yielded the TCR beta CDR3 regions. HTBI-primed first-round RT-PCR preceded second-round multiplex PCR. TCRdb re-analysed the multiplex PCR reads in MiXCR, keeping a single row per CDR3 protein. The sample holds roughly 610,000 distinct CDR3 sequences, 20% to 25% seen once. CDR3 length: 16 amino acids. V was clipped by 5 bases and J by 0 bases; unmatched bases: 7. The rearrangement uses TRBV12-3 or TRBV12-4 and TRBJ1-1, with 9 nucleotides matching TRBD1. Material: peripheral blood. The source of this sequence is a woman aged 18 to 35 with stable Graves' hyperthyroidism. Some clones in this sample may be carry-over from other donors' samples. CDR3 sequence: CASSLGQGHLNTEAFF. The CDR3 DNA is TGTGCCAGCAGTCTCGGACAGGGGCACTTGAACACTGAAGCTTTCTTT.